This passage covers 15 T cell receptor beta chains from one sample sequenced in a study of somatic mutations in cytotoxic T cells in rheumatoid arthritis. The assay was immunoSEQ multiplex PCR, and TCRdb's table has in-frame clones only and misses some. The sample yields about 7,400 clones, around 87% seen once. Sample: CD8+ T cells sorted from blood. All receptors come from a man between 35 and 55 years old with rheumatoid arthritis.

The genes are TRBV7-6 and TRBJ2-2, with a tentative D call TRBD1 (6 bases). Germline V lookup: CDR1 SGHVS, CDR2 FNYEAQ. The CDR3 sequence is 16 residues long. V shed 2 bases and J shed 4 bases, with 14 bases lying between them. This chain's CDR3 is CASSLFSGAGTGELFF. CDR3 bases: TGTGCCAGCAGCTTATTTTCAGGGGCAGGCACCGGGGAGCTGTTTTTT.

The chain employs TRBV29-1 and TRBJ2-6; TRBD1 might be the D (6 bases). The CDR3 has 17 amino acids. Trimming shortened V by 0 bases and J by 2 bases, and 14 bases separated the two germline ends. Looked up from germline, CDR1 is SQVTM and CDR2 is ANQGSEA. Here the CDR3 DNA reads TGCAGCGTTGAAGATCGGCAGGGGTCTACTGGGGCCAACGTCCTGACTTTC. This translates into CSVEDRQGSTGANVLTF.

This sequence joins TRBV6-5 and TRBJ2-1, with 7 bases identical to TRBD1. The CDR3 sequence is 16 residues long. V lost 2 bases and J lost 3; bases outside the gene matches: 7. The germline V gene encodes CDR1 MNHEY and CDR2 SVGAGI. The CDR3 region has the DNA TGTGCCAGCAGTTACACCTACAGGGGAAGCTACAATGAGCAGTTCTTC. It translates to CASSYTYRGSYNEQFF.

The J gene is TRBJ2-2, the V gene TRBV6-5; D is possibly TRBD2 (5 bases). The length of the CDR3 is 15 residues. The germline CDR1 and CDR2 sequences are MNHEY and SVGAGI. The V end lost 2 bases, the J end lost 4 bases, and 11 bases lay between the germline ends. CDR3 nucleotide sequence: TGTGCCAGCAGTTACACTATTGAGGGCACCGGGGAGCTGTTTTTT. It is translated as CASSYTIEGTGELFF.

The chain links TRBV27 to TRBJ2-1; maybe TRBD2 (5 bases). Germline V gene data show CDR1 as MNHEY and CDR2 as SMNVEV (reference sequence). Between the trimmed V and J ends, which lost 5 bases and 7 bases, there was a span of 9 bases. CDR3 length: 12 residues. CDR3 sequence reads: CASSQGLNEQFF. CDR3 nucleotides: TGTGCCAGCAGTCAAGGACTGAATGAGCAGTTCTTC.

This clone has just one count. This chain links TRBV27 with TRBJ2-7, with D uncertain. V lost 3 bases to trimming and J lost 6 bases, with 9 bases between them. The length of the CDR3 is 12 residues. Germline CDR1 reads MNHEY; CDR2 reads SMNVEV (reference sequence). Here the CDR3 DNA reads TGTGCCAGCAGTTTCACCAGAGGCGAGCAGTACTTC. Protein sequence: CASSFTRGEQYF.

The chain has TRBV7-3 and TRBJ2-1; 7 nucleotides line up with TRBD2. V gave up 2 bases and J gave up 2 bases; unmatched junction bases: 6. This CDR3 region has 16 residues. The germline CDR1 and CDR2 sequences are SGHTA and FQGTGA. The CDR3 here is CASSLGGLAAYNEQFF. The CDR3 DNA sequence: TGTGCCAGCAGCTTAGGCGGGCTAGCGGCCTACAATGAGCAGTTCTTC. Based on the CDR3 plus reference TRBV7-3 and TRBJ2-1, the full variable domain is GAGVSQTPSNKVTEKGKYVELRCDPISGHTALYWYRQSLGQGPEFLIYFQGTGAADDSGLPNDRFFAVRPEGSVSTLKIQRTERGDSAVYLCASSLGGLAAYNEQFFGPGTRLTVL.

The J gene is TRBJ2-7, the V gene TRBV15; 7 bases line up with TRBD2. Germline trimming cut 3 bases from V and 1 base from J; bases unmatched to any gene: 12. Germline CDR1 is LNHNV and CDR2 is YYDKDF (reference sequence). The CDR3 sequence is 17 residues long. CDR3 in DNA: TGTGCCACCAGCAGGTCCGCGGGAGCGGGGCAATCCTACGAGCAGTACTTC. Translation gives CATSRSAGAGQSYEQYF.

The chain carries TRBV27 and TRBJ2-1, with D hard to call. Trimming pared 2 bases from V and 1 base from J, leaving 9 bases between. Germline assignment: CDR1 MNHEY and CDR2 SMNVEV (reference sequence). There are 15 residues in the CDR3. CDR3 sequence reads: CASSLVSTSYNEQFF. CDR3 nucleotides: TGTGCCAGCAGTTTAGTTTCAACTTCCTACAATGAGCAGTTCTTC.

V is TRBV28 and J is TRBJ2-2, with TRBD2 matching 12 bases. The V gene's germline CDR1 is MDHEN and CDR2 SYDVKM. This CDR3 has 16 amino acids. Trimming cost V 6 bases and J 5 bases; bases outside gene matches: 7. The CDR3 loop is CASRPPSGGVTGELFF. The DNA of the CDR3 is TGTGCCAGCAGACCTCCTAGCGGGGGGGTTACCGGGGAGCTGTTTTTT.

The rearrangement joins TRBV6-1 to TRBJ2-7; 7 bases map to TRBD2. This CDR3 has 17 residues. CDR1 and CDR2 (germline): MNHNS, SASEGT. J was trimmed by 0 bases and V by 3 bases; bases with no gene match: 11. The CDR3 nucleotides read TGTGCCAGCAGTGACACGAACAACCGGGACTACTCCTACGAGCAGTACGTC. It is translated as CASSDTNNRDYSYEQYV.

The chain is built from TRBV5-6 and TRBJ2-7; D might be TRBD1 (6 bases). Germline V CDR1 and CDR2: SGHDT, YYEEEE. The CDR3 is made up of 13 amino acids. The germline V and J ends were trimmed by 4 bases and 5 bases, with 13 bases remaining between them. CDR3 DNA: TGTGCCAGCAGCCTCACAGGGTCAGACGAGCAGTACTTC. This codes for CASSLTGSDEQYF.

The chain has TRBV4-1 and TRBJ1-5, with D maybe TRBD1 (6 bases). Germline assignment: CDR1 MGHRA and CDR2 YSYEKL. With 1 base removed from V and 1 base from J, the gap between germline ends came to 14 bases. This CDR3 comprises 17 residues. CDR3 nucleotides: TGCGCCAGCAGCCAAGGTCCTATGGGACACAGCAATCAGCCCCAGCATTTT. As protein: CASSQGPMGHSNQPQHF.

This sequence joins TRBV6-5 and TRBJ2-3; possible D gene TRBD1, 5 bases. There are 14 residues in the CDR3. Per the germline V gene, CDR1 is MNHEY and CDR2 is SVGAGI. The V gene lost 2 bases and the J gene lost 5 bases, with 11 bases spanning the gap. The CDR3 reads CASSYTPGIDTQYF. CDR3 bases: TGTGCCAGCAGTTACACCCCAGGGATAGATACGCAGTATTTT.

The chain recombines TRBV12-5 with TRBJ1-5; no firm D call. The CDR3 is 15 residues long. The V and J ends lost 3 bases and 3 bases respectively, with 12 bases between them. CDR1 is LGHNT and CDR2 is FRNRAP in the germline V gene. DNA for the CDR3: TGTGCTAGTGGTTTTGAGGGAGTATTCAATCAGCCCCAGCATTTT. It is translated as CASGFEGVFNQPQHF.